A selection of T cell receptor beta chains follows, all from one sample in a study of cytomegalovirus exposure and HLA in healthy donors. Profiled with immunoSEQ multiplex PCR; TCRdb holds only in-frame clones, not every one. There are about 150,000 clones in the sample; 60% to 85% occur only once, and about 13% lies in the top ten. Source material: PBMCs. Receptors were obtained from a man aged 35 to 55 in good health and CMV-seropositive. CDR3s include the opening cysteine and the closing phenylalanine or tryptophan. D genes are given only for firm matches. Clone size is shown for a subset of rows, as once, few, many or a class of expanded clone.

d_gene: .
abundance: few
j_gene: TRBJ1-1
v_gene: TRBV7-3
CDR3nt: TGTGCCAGCAGCTCACAGGGATATACTGAAGCTTTCTTT
CDR3aa: CASSSQGYTEAFF

d_gene: TRBD1
abundance: .
j_gene: TRBJ1-2
v_gene: TRBV10-3
CDR3nt: TGTGCCATCGCGGGACAGGGGGGGATCGGCTACACCTTC
CDR3aa: CAIAGQGGIGYTF

d_gene: .
abundance: once
j_gene: TRBJ2-7
v_gene: TRBV28
CDR3nt: TGTGCCAGCCGAGATGGGTTAGGGGGAGACTTTAGCTACGAGCAGTACTTC
CDR3aa: CASRDGLGGDFSYEQYF

d_gene: .
abundance: once
j_gene: TRBJ1-4
v_gene: TRBV7-2
CDR3nt: TGTGCCAGCAGCTTATCGGCGGATGAAAAACTGTTTTTT
CDR3aa: CASSLSADEKLFF

d_gene: TRBD1
abundance: .
j_gene: TRBJ1-6
v_gene: TRBV29-1
CDR3nt: TGCAGCGTTGGGGACAGGAGTAATTCACCCCTCCACTTT
CDR3aa: CSVGDRSNSPLHF

d_gene: .
abundance: .
j_gene: TRBJ2-7
v_gene: TRBV19
CDR3nt: TGTGCCAGTGGATCCGCGGGGGAGCAGTACTTC
CDR3aa: CASGSAGEQYF

d_gene: TRBD2
abundance: .
j_gene: TRBJ2-1
v_gene: TRBV27
CDR3nt: TGTGCCAGCAGTTTAAGGAGCGGGATTGGGAAGACGGAGCAGTTCTTC
CDR3aa: CASSLRSGIGKTEQFF

d_gene: .
abundance: .
j_gene: TRBJ2-7
v_gene: TRBV5-6
CDR3nt: TGTGCCAGCAGGGACGGGCGGGCCGAGCAGTACTTC
CDR3aa: CASRDGRAEQYF

d_gene: TRBD2
abundance: .
j_gene: TRBJ2-7
v_gene: TRBV30
CDR3nt: TGTGCCTGGAGAGCCAGCGGGACCTACGAGCAGTACTTC
CDR3aa: CAWRASGTYEQYF

d_gene: .
abundance: .
j_gene: TRBJ1-2
v_gene: TRBV11-2
CDR3nt: TGTGCCAGCTCCCCCGGGGATGGCTACACCTTC
CDR3aa: CASSPGDGYTF

d_gene: TRBD1
abundance: .
j_gene: TRBJ1-5
v_gene: TRBV6-6
CDR3nt: TGTGCCAGCAGTTACAGACCGGGACAGCACAATCAGCCCCAGCATTTT
CDR3aa: CASSYRPGQHNQPQHF

d_gene: .
abundance: .
j_gene: TRBJ2-1
v_gene: TRBV4-1
CDR3nt: TGCGCCAGCAGCCTCTCGCGGGACCTCAGCTACAATGAGCAGTTCTTC
CDR3aa: CASSLSRDLSYNEQFF

d_gene: .
abundance: .
j_gene: TRBJ2-5
v_gene: TRBV5-1
CDR3nt: TGCGCCAGCAGCCCCCGCCCGGGAAGGGTTGCAGAGACCCAGTACTTC
CDR3aa: CASSPRPGRVAETQYF

d_gene: TRBD2
abundance: .
j_gene: TRBJ2-1
v_gene: TRBV7-3
CDR3nt: TGTGCCAGCAGCCACCGGTTTAATGGCGCTAGCGGGAGAGGGGATGAGCAGTTCTTC
CDR3aa: CASSHRFNGASGRGDEQFF

d_gene: TRBD1
abundance: .
j_gene: TRBJ2-7
v_gene: TRBV5-1
CDR3nt: TGCGCCAGCAGCGCTTGGGACAGGGGCTACGAGCAGTACTTC
CDR3aa: CASSAWDRGYEQYF

d_gene: .
abundance: .
j_gene: TRBJ2-5
v_gene: TRBV15
CDR3nt: TGTGCCACCAGCAGGGATTGGAGGGATTCCCAGTACTTC
CDR3aa: CATSRDWRDSQYF

d_gene: TRBD2
abundance: few
j_gene: TRBJ2-3
v_gene: TRBV4-3
CDR3nt: TGCGCCAGCAGCCAAGATGTGCGGGAGGGTGGGACAGATACGCAGTATTTT
CDR3aa: CASSQDVREGGTDTQYF

d_gene: TRBD1
abundance: .
j_gene: TRBJ2-7
v_gene: TRBV11-2
CDR3nt: TGTGCCAGCAGCTGGGGACAGATACGCTACGAGCAGTACTTC
CDR3aa: CASSWGQIRYEQYF

d_gene: TRBD1
abundance: .
j_gene: TRBJ1-1
v_gene: TRBV10-1
CDR3nt: TGCGCCAGCAGTGAGACAGGGGCCACTGAAGCTTTCTTT
CDR3aa: CASSETGATEAFF

d_gene: .
abundance: .
j_gene: TRBJ1-3
v_gene: TRBV25-1
CDR3nt: TGTGCCAGCAGTGAAGTTCAGGGTCGAAACACCATATATTTT
CDR3aa: CASSEVQGRNTIYF

d_gene: .
abundance: .
j_gene: TRBJ1-2
v_gene: TRBV4-2
CDR3nt: TGTGCCAGCAGCCAGACAGATGAGGTACGAGGCTACACCTTC
CDR3aa: CASSQTDEVRGYTF

d_gene: .
abundance: .
j_gene: TRBJ2-5
v_gene: TRBV18
CDR3nt: TGTGCCAGCTCGTCCGGTTCGGGGACCCAGTACTTC
CDR3aa: CASSSGSGTQYF

d_gene: TRBD1
abundance: once
j_gene: TRBJ1-2
v_gene: TRBV11-2
CDR3nt: TGTGCCAGCAGCACTATTCTCCAGGGGGTGGACTATGGCTACACCTTC
CDR3aa: CASSTILQGVDYGYTF

d_gene: TRBD1
abundance: .
j_gene: TRBJ2-3
v_gene: TRBV2
CDR3nt: TGTGCCAAAGAGGACAGGGGGAATACGCAGTATTTT
CDR3aa: CAKEDRGNTQYF

d_gene: TRBD1
abundance: .
j_gene: TRBJ2-7
v_gene: TRBV4-3
CDR3nt: TGCGCCAGCAGCCAAGCCTACACGGGACAGGGGGACGAGCAGTACTTC
CDR3aa: CASSQAYTGQGDEQYF

d_gene: .
abundance: once
j_gene: TRBJ2-1
v_gene: TRBV10-1
CDR3nt: TGCGCCAGCAGTGAGTACATTGGTGAGCAGTTCTTC
CDR3aa: CASSEYIGEQFF

d_gene: .
abundance: .
j_gene: TRBJ2-3
v_gene: TRBV7-9
CDR3nt: TGTGCCAGCTCCCCTTTCGATACGCAGTATTTT
CDR3aa: CASSPFDTQYF

d_gene: .
abundance: .
j_gene: TRBJ1-4
v_gene: TRBV6-6
CDR3nt: TGTGCCAGCAGGGAGACAGAATTAGAAAAACTGTTTTTT
CDR3aa: CASRETELEKLFF

d_gene: TRBD1
abundance: .
j_gene: TRBJ2-7
v_gene: TRBV10-3
CDR3nt: TGTGCCATCAGTGGGACAGGGGCCTACGAGCAGTACTTC
CDR3aa: CAISGTGAYEQYF

d_gene: TRBD2
abundance: .
j_gene: TRBJ2-5
v_gene: TRBV5-1
CDR3nt: TGCGCCAGCAGCACCGGACTAGCGGGAGGGCAAGAGACCCAGTACTTC
CDR3aa: CASSTGLAGGQETQYF

d_gene: .
abundance: .
j_gene: TRBJ2-3
v_gene: TRBV5-6
CDR3nt: TGTGCCAGCAGCTTGCCGGACAGTCAATATACGCAGTATTTT
CDR3aa: CASSLPDSQYTQYF

d_gene: TRBD1
abundance: .
j_gene: TRBJ2-7
v_gene: TRBV10-3
CDR3nt: TGTGCCACCGGGACAGGCGGCTACGAGCAGTACTTC
CDR3aa: CATGTGGYEQYF

d_gene: .
abundance: few
j_gene: TRBJ2-7
v_gene: TRBV5-5
CDR3nt: TGTGCCAGCAGCTTGGCTCAGGAACACTCCTACGAGCAGTACTTC
CDR3aa: CASSLAQEHSYEQYF

d_gene: .
abundance: .
j_gene: TRBJ2-7
v_gene: TRBV14
CDR3nt: TGTGCCAGCAGCCAAAACAGCTACTCCTACGAGCAGTACTTC
CDR3aa: CASSQNSYSYEQYF

d_gene: .
abundance: .
j_gene: TRBJ1-2
v_gene: TRBV7-9
CDR3nt: TGTGCCAGCAGCTTAGATTTGGGCCATGGCTACACCTTC
CDR3aa: CASSLDLGHGYTF

d_gene: .
abundance: few
j_gene: TRBJ2-6
v_gene: TRBV25-1
CDR3nt: TGTGCCAGCAGTGTCCTAGGTAGCTCTGGGGCCAACGTCCTGACTTTC
CDR3aa: CASSVLGSSGANVLTF

d_gene: TRBD1
abundance: .
j_gene: TRBJ1-5
v_gene: TRBV7-2
CDR3nt: TGTGCCAGCAGCTTAAGGCTGGGGACAGCATTAGCACCCCAGCATTTT
CDR3aa: CASSLRLGTALAPQHF

d_gene: .
abundance: .
j_gene: TRBJ2-3
v_gene: TRBV29-1
CDR3nt: TGCAGCGTTGCCCCCCTAGAAGCGTCCACAGATACGCAGTATTTT
CDR3aa: CSVAPLEASTDTQYF

d_gene: .
abundance: once
j_gene: TRBJ1-1
v_gene: TRBV19
CDR3nt: TGTGCCAGTAGTATTGAGTCCAACACTGAAGCTTTCTTT
CDR3aa: CASSIESNTEAFF

d_gene: TRBD2
abundance: once
j_gene: TRBJ2-5
v_gene: TRBV15
CDR3nt: TGTGCCACCAAGTTGGGCGGGAGGGCACAAGAGACCCAGTACTTC
CDR3aa: CATKLGGRAQETQYF

d_gene: .
abundance: .
j_gene: TRBJ2-5
v_gene: TRBV10-1
CDR3nt: TGCGCCAGCAGTGCAGGGATCGGAGAGACCCAGTACTTC
CDR3aa: CASSAGIGETQYF

d_gene: TRBD1
abundance: .
j_gene: TRBJ1-5
v_gene: TRBV2
CDR3nt: TGTGCCAGCAGCGGGACAGGGGGCGGCAATCAGCCCCAGCATTTT
CDR3aa: CASSGTGGGNQPQHF

d_gene: TRBD2
abundance: .
j_gene: TRBJ2-7
v_gene: TRBV29-1
CDR3nt: TGCAGCGCCTCGGGACTAGCGGGAGGGTACTACGAGCAGTACTTC
CDR3aa: CSASGLAGGYYEQYF

d_gene: TRBD1
abundance: .
j_gene: TRBJ1-1
v_gene: TRBV7-8
CDR3nt: TGTGCCAGCAGCTTATCCGGGACAGCTGAAGCTTTCTTT
CDR3aa: CASSLSGTAEAFF

d_gene: TRBD1
abundance: .
j_gene: TRBJ1-3
v_gene: TRBV5-6
CDR3nt: TGTGCCAGCAGCTTGCGTGGACAGGGGTATGGAAACACCATATATTTT
CDR3aa: CASSLRGQGYGNTIYF

d_gene: .
abundance: .
j_gene: TRBJ2-5
v_gene: TRBV28
CDR3nt: TGTGCCAGCAGTTTAGGACTTATCGGGGAGCAGTACTTC
CDR3aa: CASSLGLIGEQYF

d_gene: .
abundance: .
j_gene: TRBJ2-1
v_gene: TRBV28
CDR3nt: TGTGCCAGCAGTTTGAGGGAGATCTCCTACAATGAGCAGTTCTTC
CDR3aa: CASSLREISYNEQFF

d_gene: TRBD1
abundance: .
j_gene: TRBJ1-4
v_gene: TRBV29-1
CDR3nt: TGCAGCGCAGGGGGACTTAATGAAAAACTGTTTTTT
CDR3aa: CSAGGLNEKLFF

d_gene: TRBD1
abundance: .
j_gene: TRBJ1-2
v_gene: TRBV28
CDR3nt: TGTGCCAGCAGTCGTACAGGGGCCTATGGCTACACCTTC
CDR3aa: CASSRTGAYGYTF

d_gene: TRBD2
abundance: .
j_gene: TRBJ2-3
v_gene: TRBV19
CDR3nt: TGTGCCAGTAGTACCGTAGCGGGAGGTTCTACCCGCACAGATACGCAGTATTTT
CDR3aa: CASSTVAGGSTRTDTQYF